These T cell receptor beta chains were read from a single sample in a study of identical twins. TCRdb re-derived calls from the 5' RACE reads in MiXCR, one entry per CDR3 protein. The top ten clones hold roughly 1.6% of a sample with approximately 890,000 distinct CDR3 sequences, about 12% of them seen once. This same sample was also part of a study on yellow fever vaccine responses in identical twins.

Sequencing was performed on PBMCs. These receptors originate from a woman between 18 and 29 years old in good health. The CDR3 runs from the conserved cysteine through the conserved F or W. A D gene is named only where the DNA matches it firmly. Size tells how often a clone was seen (once, few, many) or the class of an expanded clone, and some rows leave it out.

len: 14
j_gene: TRBJ2-1
abundance: -
v_gene: TRBV2
d_gene: -
CDR3aa: CASQQWSSYNEQFF
CDR3nt: TGTGCCAGCCAGCAGTGGAGCTCCTACAATGAGCAGTTCTTC

len: 16
j_gene: TRBJ2-1
abundance: few
v_gene: TRBV12-3/TRBV12-4
d_gene: TRBD2
CDR3aa: CASRRGGGSSYNEQFF
CDR3nt: TGTGCCAGCAGGAGGGGCGGGGGAAGCTCCTACAATGAGCAGTTCTTC

len: 18
j_gene: TRBJ2-6
abundance: -
v_gene: TRBV5-1
d_gene: TRBD1
CDR3aa: CASSFGGTGGGGANVLTF
CDR3nt: TGCGCCAGCAGCTTCGGAGGGACAGGGGGCGGTGGGGCCAACGTCCTGACTTTC

len: 15
j_gene: TRBJ1-1
abundance: -
v_gene: TRBV5-1
d_gene: -
CDR3aa: CASSLNPGAETEAFF
CDR3nt: TGCGCCAGCAGCTTGAACCCAGGTGCGGAGACTGAAGCTTTCTTT

len: 15
j_gene: TRBJ2-4
abundance: many
v_gene: TRBV7-9
d_gene: TRBD2
CDR3aa: CASTPVAGGPSIQYF
CDR3nt: TGTGCCAGCACCCCCGTGGCGGGAGGGCCTAGCATTCAGTACTTC

len: 18
j_gene: TRBJ2-3
abundance: few
v_gene: TRBV11-1
d_gene: -
CDR3aa: CASSSVSIRVSSTDTQYF
CDR3nt: TGTGCCAGCAGCTCGGTTTCAATCCGGGTTTCTAGCACAGATACGCAGTATTTT

len: 13
j_gene: TRBJ2-1
abundance: -
v_gene: TRBV11-3
d_gene: TRBD2
CDR3aa: CASSQREIAEQFF
CDR3nt: TGTGCCAGCAGTCAGCGGGAAATCGCTGAGCAGTTCTTC

len: 16
j_gene: TRBJ1-3
abundance: few
v_gene: TRBV12-3/TRBV12-4
d_gene: -
CDR3aa: CASSRRGTRSGNTIYF
CDR3nt: TGTGCCAGCAGCAGGAGGGGGACCCGCTCTGGAAACACCATATATTTT

len: 14
j_gene: TRBJ1-2
abundance: many
v_gene: TRBV6-1
d_gene: -
CDR3aa: CASSEEGVVYGYTF
CDR3nt: TGTGCCAGCAGTGAAGAAGGGGTAGTCTATGGCTACACCTTC

len: 14
j_gene: TRBJ2-5
abundance: -
v_gene: TRBV2
d_gene: TRBD2
CDR3aa: CASSEGLAVETQYF
CDR3nt: TGTGCCAGCAGTGAAGGACTAGCAGTAGAGACCCAGTACTTC

len: 13
j_gene: TRBJ2-5
abundance: many
v_gene: TRBV4-1
d_gene: -
CDR3aa: CASSLARGETQYF
CDR3nt: TGCGCCAGCAGCTTAGCTAGGGGAGAGACCCAGTACTTC

len: 12
j_gene: TRBJ2-3
abundance: few
v_gene: TRBV19
d_gene: -
CDR3aa: CASIGALDTQYF
CDR3nt: TGTGCCAGTATCGGGGCCCTAGATACGCAGTATTTT

len: 14
j_gene: TRBJ2-5
abundance: -
v_gene: TRBV20-1
d_gene: -
CDR3aa: CSASEPGPRETQYF
CDR3nt: TGCAGTGCTAGTGAACCGGGACCCAGAGAGACCCAGTACTTC

len: 15
j_gene: TRBJ2-5
abundance: many
v_gene: TRBV15
d_gene: -
CDR3aa: CATSRDVGRQETQYF
CDR3nt: TGTGCCACCAGCAGAGATGTGGGTCGCCAAGAGACCCAGTACTTC

len: 13
j_gene: TRBJ2-5
abundance: many
v_gene: TRBV12-3/TRBV12-4
d_gene: -
CDR3aa: CASSSFDVGTQYF
CDR3nt: TGTGCCAGCAGTTCATTCGACGTCGGGACCCAGTACTTC

len: 15
j_gene: TRBJ2-6
abundance: -
v_gene: TRBV12-3/TRBV12-4
d_gene: -
CDR3aa: CASSFAGSGANVLTF
CDR3nt: TGTGCCAGCAGTTTCGCCGGCTCTGGGGCCAACGTCCTGACTTTC

len: 15
j_gene: TRBJ1-6
abundance: -
v_gene: TRBV9
d_gene: TRBD1
CDR3aa: CASSARTGGMAPLHF
CDR3nt: TGTGCCAGCAGCGCCAGGACAGGGGGTATGGCACCCCTCCACTTT

len: 13
j_gene: TRBJ1-1
abundance: -
v_gene: TRBV10-3
d_gene: -
CDR3aa: CAIIPGEWTEAFF
CDR3nt: TGTGCCATCATCCCGGGGGAATGGACTGAAGCTTTCTTT

len: 16
j_gene: TRBJ2-2
abundance: few
v_gene: TRBV3-1
d_gene: TRBD2
CDR3aa: CASSQDLTGGFEELFF
CDR3nt: TGTGCCAGCAGCCAAGATCTAACGGGGGGGTTCGAGGAGCTGTTTTTT

len: 19
j_gene: TRBJ2-1
abundance: few
v_gene: TRBV5-1
d_gene: -
CDR3aa: CASSLAGFVGRGSYNEQFF
CDR3nt: TGCGCCAGCAGCTTGGCCGGGTTCGTGGGCAGGGGTTCCTACAATGAGCAGTTCTTC

len: 16
j_gene: TRBJ2-5
abundance: once
v_gene: TRBV20-1
d_gene: TRBD1
CDR3aa: CSARVPGTGVRLTQYF
CDR3nt: TGCAGTGCTAGAGTCCCCGGGACAGGGGTTAGATTGACCCAGTACTTC

len: 14
j_gene: TRBJ2-5
abundance: many
v_gene: TRBV3-1
d_gene: -
CDR3aa: CASSRLGQLETQYF
CDR3nt: TGTGCCAGCAGCCGCCTGGGACAATTGGAGACCCAGTACTTC

len: 15
j_gene: TRBJ2-7
abundance: few
v_gene: TRBV6-2/TRBV6-3
d_gene: TRBD2
CDR3aa: CASSYSTSGSYEQYF
CDR3nt: TGTGCCAGCAGTTACTCGACTAGCGGGAGTTACGAGCAGTACTTC

len: 15
j_gene: TRBJ1-5
abundance: few
v_gene: TRBV6-1
d_gene: TRBD1
CDR3aa: CASTLGQGGDQPQHF
CDR3nt: TGTGCCAGCACCCTAGGACAGGGCGGGGATCAGCCCCAGCATTTT

len: 15
j_gene: TRBJ1-6
abundance: few
v_gene: TRBV5-1
d_gene: -
CDR3aa: CASSLDLGDSSPLHF
CDR3nt: TGCGCCAGCAGCTTGGATCTAGGGGATTCATCTCCCCTCCACTTT

len: 16
j_gene: TRBJ2-3
abundance: -
v_gene: TRBV6-2/TRBV6-3
d_gene: TRBD2
CDR3aa: CASRPWSGGATDTQYF
CDR3nt: TGTGCCAGCAGGCCCTGGAGCGGGGGGGCCACAGATACGCAGTATTTT

len: 16
j_gene: TRBJ2-3
abundance: few
v_gene: TRBV6-5
d_gene: TRBD1
CDR3aa: CASGYYVGQGADTQYF
CDR3nt: TGTGCCAGCGGTTATTACGTGGGACAGGGGGCAGATACGCAGTATTTT

len: 14
j_gene: TRBJ2-3
abundance: -
v_gene: TRBV29-1
d_gene: -
CDR3aa: CSVGWDLGADTQYF
CDR3nt: TGCAGCGTTGGGTGGGACTTGGGGGCAGATACGCAGTATTTT

len: 14
j_gene: TRBJ2-2
abundance: -
v_gene: TRBV7-3
d_gene: -
CDR3aa: CASSLGPHTGELFF
CDR3nt: TGTGCCAGCAGCTTAGGACCTCACACCGGGGAGCTGTTTTTT

len: 15
j_gene: TRBJ2-3
abundance: few
v_gene: TRBV15
d_gene: TRBD2
CDR3aa: CATSRASGGADTQYF
CDR3nt: TGTGCCACCAGCAGAGCCAGCGGGGGGGCAGATACGCAGTATTTT

len: 14
j_gene: TRBJ1-2
abundance: many
v_gene: TRBV20-1
d_gene: -
CDR3aa: CSASPPGVYYGYTF
CDR3nt: TGCAGTGCTAGCCCTCCCGGCGTGTACTATGGCTACACCTTC

len: 13
j_gene: TRBJ2-1
abundance: few
v_gene: TRBV6-5
d_gene: -
CDR3aa: CASSYSRTGTLFF
CDR3nt: TGTGCCAGCAGTTACTCGAGAACAGGGACTCTGTTCTTC

len: 14
j_gene: TRBJ1-1
abundance: few
v_gene: TRBV20-1
d_gene: -
CDR3aa: CSALPRARVTEAFF
CDR3nt: TGCAGTGCCCTTCCCCGAGCCAGGGTCACTGAAGCTTTCTTT

len: 16
j_gene: TRBJ2-2
abundance: -
v_gene: TRBV7-8
d_gene: TRBD1
CDR3aa: CASSPLTGRNTGELFF
CDR3nt: TGTGCCAGCAGCCCATTGACAGGGAGGAACACCGGGGAGCTGTTTTTT

len: 14
j_gene: TRBJ2-2
abundance: few
v_gene: TRBV5-4
d_gene: -
CDR3aa: CASSGNKNTGELFF
CDR3nt: TGTGCCAGCAGCGGAAACAAGAACACCGGGGAGCTGTTTTTT

len: 18
j_gene: TRBJ2-5
abundance: -
v_gene: TRBV5-5
d_gene: TRBD1
CDR3aa: CASTPGQGIGGRRETQYF
CDR3nt: TGTGCCAGCACTCCGGGACAGGGGATAGGAGGACGGAGGGAGACCCAGTACTTC

len: 15
j_gene: TRBJ2-7
abundance: -
v_gene: TRBV4-1
d_gene: -
CDR3aa: CASSLAYGAPYEQYF
CDR3nt: TGCGCCAGCAGCCTAGCTTACGGGGCCCCCTACGAGCAGTACTTC

len: 12
j_gene: TRBJ2-1
abundance: many
v_gene: TRBV7-2
d_gene: -
CDR3aa: CASSPQYNEQFF
CDR3nt: TGTGCCAGCAGCCCACAGTACAATGAGCAGTTCTTC

len: 16
j_gene: TRBJ2-1
abundance: few
v_gene: TRBV7-9
d_gene: TRBD2
CDR3aa: CASSLNPSGSYNEQFF
CDR3nt: TGTGCCAGCAGCTTGAACCCTAGCGGGAGTTACAATGAGCAGTTCTTC

len: 15
j_gene: TRBJ2-1
abundance: -
v_gene: TRBV12-3/TRBV12-4
d_gene: -
CDR3aa: CASTARLEAYNEQFF
CDR3nt: TGTGCCAGCACCGCGAGACTAGAGGCCTACAATGAGCAGTTCTTC